This T cell receptor beta chain was found in a study of T cell responses to AZD1222 COVID-19 vaccine. As concerns this clone: Its antigen is undetermined.

The repertoire was sequenced with immunoSEQ multiplex PCR; TCRdb's copy has only in-frame clones and lacks some. The sample consists of tens of thousands of clones, about 82% of them appearing once. This CDR3 is built from 14 residues. Germline CDR1 LNHDA, CDR2 SQIVND (reference sequence). V lost 4 bases, J lost 1 base, and 11 bases lay in between. General study results and limits: The peak T cell response came first, and repertoires were sampled only after it. Targeting of unmutated variant regions was reportedly seen in nearly half of spike-specific TCRs. Spike-specific TCR repertoires showed rising breadth and depth after two AZD1222 doses. Spike as a whole was targeted by vaccine-associated CD4 TCRs, dominant at 160-218 and 743-854.

The V gene is TRBV19, the J gene TRBJ2-7; the D gene is possibly TRBD2 (5 bases). The TCR was taken from an adult who received the MenACWY meningococcal vaccine as a control. Sequenced material: peripheral blood, taken 28 days after the second dose of the MenACWY control vaccine. CDR3 bases: TGTGCCAGTAGTACCCTGACGGGATCCTACGAGCAGTACTTC. Protein: CASSTLTGSYEQYF.